This T cell receptor (beta chain) was recovered during a study of blood T cell repertoires in COVID-19. Overall study context: There were acute and convalescent COVID-19 samples, and they came from the United States, Italy and Spain. From T cells, B-cell-depleted T cells, or PBMCs came the material, which was cDNA or gDNA.

Profiled with immunoSEQ multiplex PCR; TCRdb holds only in-frame clones, not every one. The table shows about 440,000 clones, with around 89% occurring only once. The sequenced material came from peripheral blood. This receptor was identified in a woman between 25 and 40 years old with acute or convalescent COVID-19.

CDR3 loop: CASSPSGRHTQYF. CDR3 nucleotide sequence: TGTGCCAGCAGCCCCAGCGGGAGGCATACGCAGTATTTT. V gene TRBV12-3 or TRBV12-4 combines with J gene TRBJ2-3; 9 nucleotides align to TRBD2. This CDR3 is 13 amino acids long. V gave up 6 bases and J gave up 7 bases; unmatched junction bases: 5.